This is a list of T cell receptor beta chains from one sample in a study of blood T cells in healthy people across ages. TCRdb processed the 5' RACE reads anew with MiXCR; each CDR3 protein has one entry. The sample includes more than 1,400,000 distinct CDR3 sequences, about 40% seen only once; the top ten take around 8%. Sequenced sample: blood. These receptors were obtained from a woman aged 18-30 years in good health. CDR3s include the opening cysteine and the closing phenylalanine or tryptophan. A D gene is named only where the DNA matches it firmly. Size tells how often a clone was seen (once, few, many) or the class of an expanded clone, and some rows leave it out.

CASGDFSRLTNEQFF	TGTGCCAGCGGGGATTTTTCGAGGCTCACGAATGAGCAGTTCTTC	-	TRBJ2-1	TRBV6-5	many
CASSWTEHLDMRGYTF	TGTGCCAGCAGCTGGACAGAGCATCTAGATATGAGAGGCTACACCTTC	-	TRBJ1-2	TRBV6-5	-
CATSTLDSNYGYTF	TGTGCCACCAGCACCCTCGACAGTAACTATGGCTACACCTTC	-	TRBJ1-2	TRBV15	few
CASSGASAGDNEQFF	TGTGCCAGCAGTGGAGCCTCAGCAGGAGACAATGAGCAGTTCTTC	-	TRBJ2-1	TRBV6-4	few
CASSYQDRGGSYNEQFF	TGTGCCAGCAGTTACCAAGATCGGGGAGGCTCCTACAATGAGCAGTTCTTC	-	TRBJ2-1	TRBV6-5	-
CASSFLTSTPTSYEQYF	TGCGCCAGCAGCTTCCTGACCAGCACACCAACTTCCTACGAGCAGTACTTC	-	TRBJ2-7	TRBV5-1	-
CAISVGQGLAYNEQFF	TGTGCCATCAGTGTAGGACAGGGGTTGGCCTACAATGAGCAGTTCTTC	TRBD1	TRBJ2-1	TRBV10-3	once
CSVEGLKGDRVYNEQYF	TGCAGCGTTGAAGGGTTAAAGGGGGACAGGGTTTACAATGAGCAGTACTTC	TRBD1	TRBJ2-7	TRBV29-1	-
CASTNGGTYYGYTF	TGTGCCAGCACCAACGGGGGCACCTACTATGGCTACACCTTC	-	TRBJ1-2	TRBV7-9	few
CSAGGTSGANEQFF	TGCAGTGCTGGAGGGACTAGCGGGGCTAATGAGCAGTTCTTC	TRBD2	TRBJ2-1	TRBV20-1	-
CASSFDRDNYGYTF	TGTGCCAGCAGCTTCGACAGGGATAACTATGGCTACACCTTC	TRBD1	TRBJ1-2	TRBV7-8	few
CASSQGLAGPYNEQFF	TGTGCCAGCAGCCAGGGACTAGCGGGACCCTACAATGAGCAGTTCTTC	TRBD2	TRBJ2-1	TRBV7-6	few
CSARAGTGDQPQHF	TGCAGTGCTAGGGCCGGGACAGGGGATCAGCCCCAGCATTTT	TRBD1	TRBJ1-5	TRBV20-1	-
CASTNRGPNSPLHF	TGTGCCAGCACCAACCGGGGACCCAATTCACCCCTCCACTTT	-	TRBJ1-6	TRBV6-6	-
CASSLAGPRDEQFF	TGTGCCAGCAGCTTAGCAGGCCCCAGGGATGAGCAGTTCTTC	-	TRBJ2-1	TRBV11-2	-
CAWRWGQAYEQYF	TGTGCCTGGAGGTGGGGGCAAGCTTACGAGCAGTACTTC	-	TRBJ2-7	TRBV30	-